This TCR beta chain was identified during a study of cytomegalovirus exposure and HLA in healthy donors. In the case of this clone: Its matching antigen is unknown.

This CDR3 is 15 amino acids long. V was shortened by 4 bases and J by 3 bases, with 15 bases between the two germline ends. Germline CDR1 MDHEN, CDR2 SYDVKM. The repertoire was sequenced with immunoSEQ multiplex PCR; TCRdb's copy has only in-frame clones and lacks some. The repertoire holds 85,000 to 130,000 clones, with roughly nine tenths as singletons. Study-wide results and caveats: For most TCR sequences rarity was the rule, although some public TCRs occurred in many donors.

V usage is TRBV28 and J usage is TRBJ2-5, with TRBD1 as a possible D gene (6 bases). The clonotype originates from a woman between 18 and 29 years old in good health and CMV-seropositive. Sequenced sample: PBMCs. The CDR3 sequence is CASSSAGVPKETQYF. The CDR3 DNA follows: TGTGCCAGCAGTTCCGCAGGGGTCCCAAAAGAGACCCAGTACTTC.